These 3 T cell receptor beta chains were all obtained from the same sample, sequenced in a study of shared clonotypes between healthy human individuals. Data came from immunoSEQ multiplex PCR; TCRdb stores just in-frame clones and leaves some out. Here the sample spans some 1 million clones, about 80% being singletons. Sequencing was carried out using memory CD4+ T cells sorted from blood. Subset reported: CD45RA-negative fraction. Receptor source: a man between 18 and 35 years old in good health.

The chain combines TRBV19 with TRBJ1-2; 8 nucleotides line up with TRBD1. Germline V gives CDR1 LNHDA, CDR2 SQIVND (reference sequence). J gave up 7 bases and V 5 bases, and 6 bases lay outside the gene matches. CDR3 size: 13 residues. The CDR3: CASSFQGAGGYTF. In nucleotides, the CDR3 is TGTGCCAGTAGTTTCCAGGGGGCCGGTGGCTACACCTTC. Based on the CDR3 plus reference TRBV19 and TRBJ1-2, the full variable domain is DGGITQSPKYLFRKEGQNVTLSCEQNLNHDAMYWYRQDPGQGLRLIYYSQIVNDFQKGDIAEGYSVSREKKESFPLTVTSAQKNPTAFYLCASSFQGAGGYTFGSGTRLTVV.

Worth noting for this clone: This may be a read error: a much more frequent sequence differs by one nucleotide. Other DNA sequences within the sample encode an identical CDR3. This rearrangement joins TRBV28 to TRBJ2-2; no reliable D call. Germline V gives CDR1 MDHEN, CDR2 SYDVKM. V was pared by 2 bases and J by 7 bases, with 5 bases between. The CDR3 contains 12 residues. The DNA for the CDR3 is TGTGCCAGCAGTTTAGGGGTCGGGGAGCTGTTTTTT. It codes for CASSLGVGELFF. Together with reference TRBV28 and TRBJ2-2, the CDR3 gives the full variable domain: DVKVTQSSRYLVKRTGEKVFLECVQDMDHENMFWYRQDPGLGLRLIYFSYDVKMKEKGDIPEGYSVSREKKERFSLILESASTNQTSMYLCASSLGVGELFFGEGSRLTVL.

The gene calls are TRBV5-1 and TRBJ2-2; D remains ambiguous. The CDR3 has 15 amino acids. CDR1 SGHRS and CDR2 YFSETQ come from the germline V gene. V was trimmed by 0 bases and J by 3 bases, leaving 9 bases between them. Here the CDR3 reads CASSLVGGHTGELFF. For the CDR3, the DNA is TGCGCCAGCAGCTTGGTGGGTGGACACACCGGGGAGCTGTTTTTT.